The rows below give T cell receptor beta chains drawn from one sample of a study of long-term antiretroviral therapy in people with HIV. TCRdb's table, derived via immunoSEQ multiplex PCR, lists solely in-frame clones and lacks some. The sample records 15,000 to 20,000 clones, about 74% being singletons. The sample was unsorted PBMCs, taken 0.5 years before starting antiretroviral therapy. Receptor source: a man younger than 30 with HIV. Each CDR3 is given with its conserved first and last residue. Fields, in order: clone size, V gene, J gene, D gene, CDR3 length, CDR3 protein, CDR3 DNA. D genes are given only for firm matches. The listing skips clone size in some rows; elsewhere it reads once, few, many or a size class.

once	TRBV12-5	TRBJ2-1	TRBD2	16	CASGLVPSGGYNEQFF	TGTGCTAGTGGTTTGGTACCGAGCGGGGGCTACAATGAGCAGTTCTTC
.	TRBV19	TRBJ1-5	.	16	CASSIERVDSNQPQHF	TGTGCCAGTAGTATAGAGAGGGTCGATAGCAATCAGCCCCAGCATTTT
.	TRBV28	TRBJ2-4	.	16	CASSFPQGLAKNIQYF	TGTGCCAGCAGTTTCCCCCAGGGCTTAGCCAAAAACATTCAGTACTTC
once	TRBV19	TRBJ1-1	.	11	CASSIKSEAFF	TGTGCCAGTAGTATAAAAAGTGAAGCTTTCTTT
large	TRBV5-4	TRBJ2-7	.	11	CATGGIHEQYF	TGTGCCACGGGTGGGATCCACGAGCAGTACTTC
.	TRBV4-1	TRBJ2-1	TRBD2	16	CASSQDVTSGSFEQFF	TGCGCCAGCAGCCAAGATGTGACTAGCGGGAGTTTTGAGCAGTTCTTC
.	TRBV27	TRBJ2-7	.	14	CASSLSGNSNEQYF	TGTGCCAGCAGTTTATCGGGGAATTCTAACGAGCAGTACTTC
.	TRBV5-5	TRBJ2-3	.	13	CASSLGFTDTQYF	TGTGCCAGCAGCTTGGGTTTCACAGATACGCAGTATTTT
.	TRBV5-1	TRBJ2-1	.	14	CASASGRLNNEQFF	TGCGCCAGCGCCTCTGGTCGCCTCAACAATGAGCAGTTCTTC
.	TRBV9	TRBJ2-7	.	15	CASSVGGGTSYEQYF	TGTGCCAGCAGCGTAGGTGGCGGGACCAGCTACGAGCAGTACTTC
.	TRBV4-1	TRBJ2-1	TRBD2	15	CASRPAGTRLDEQFF	TGCGCCAGCAGACCCGCCGGGACTAGACTCGATGAGCAGTTCTTC
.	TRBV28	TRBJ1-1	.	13	CASSLEANTEAFF	TGTGCCAGCAGTTTGGAAGCGAACACTGAAGCTTTCTTT
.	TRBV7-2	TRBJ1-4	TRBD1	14	CASSRDRGGEKLFF	TGTGCCAGCAGCCGAGACAGGGGGGGTGAAAAACTGTTTTTT
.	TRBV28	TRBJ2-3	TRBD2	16	CASSPQAGGSSDTQYF	TGTGCCAGCAGTCCCCAGGCCGGGGGGTCGTCTGATACGCAGTATTTT
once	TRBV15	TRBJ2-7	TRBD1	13	CATSRTGGHEQYF	TGTGCCACCAGCAGGACAGGGGGGCACGAGCAGTACTTC
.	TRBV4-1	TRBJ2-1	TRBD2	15	CASSRGRVRFHEQFF	TGCGCCAGCAGCCGCGGGAGGGTAAGATTCCATGAGCAGTTCTTC
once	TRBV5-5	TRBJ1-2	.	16	CASSLAGVANNYGYTF	TGTGCCAGCAGCTTGGCCGGAGTAGCTAATAACTATGGCTACACCTTC
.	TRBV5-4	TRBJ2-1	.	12	CASSLATGEQFF	TGTGCCAGCAGCTTAGCCACGGGTGAGCAGTTCTTC
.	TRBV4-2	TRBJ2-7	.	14	CASSQDPGTYEQYF	TGTGCCAGCAGCCAAGATCCGGGGACCTACGAGCAGTACTTC
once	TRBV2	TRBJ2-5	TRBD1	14	CAILLSPGQGRVNF	TGTGCCATCTTGCTTTCCCCGGGACAGGGGAGAGTAAACTTC
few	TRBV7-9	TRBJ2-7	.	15	CASSSDLDAVYEQYF	TGTGCCAGCAGCTCTGACCTGGACGCCGTCTACGAGCAGTACTTC
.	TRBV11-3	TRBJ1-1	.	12	CASSAQNTEAFF	TGTGCCAGCAGCGCCCAGAACACTGAAGCTTTCTTT
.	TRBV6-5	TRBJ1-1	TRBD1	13	CASSQDRGPEAFF	TGTGCCAGCAGCCAGGACAGGGGACCTGAAGCTTTCTTT
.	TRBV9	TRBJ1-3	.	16	CASSVEGRFSGNTIYF	TGTGCCAGCAGCGTAGAGGGACGCTTCTCTGGAAACACCATATATTTT
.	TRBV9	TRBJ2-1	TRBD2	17	CASSRRWGTSGNNEQFF	TGTGCCAGCAGCCGCAGGTGGGGGACTAGCGGGAACAATGAGCAGTTCTTC
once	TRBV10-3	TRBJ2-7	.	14	CAILDDREGYEQYF	TGTGCCATTCTCGACGACAGGGAGGGATACGAGCAGTACTTC
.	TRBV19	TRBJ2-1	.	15	CASSKTARSYNEQFF	TGTGCCAGTAGCAAGACGGCACGCTCCTACAATGAGCAGTTCTTC
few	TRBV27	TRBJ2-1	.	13	CASSFGTNNEQFF	TGTGCCAGCAGTTTTGGAACTAACAATGAGCAGTTCTTC
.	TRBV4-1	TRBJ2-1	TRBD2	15	CASSQDGRSYNEQFF	TGCGCCAGCAGCCAAGACGGGAGGTCCTACAATGAGCAGTTCTTC
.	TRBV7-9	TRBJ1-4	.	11	CASSPNEKLFF	TGTGCCAGCAGCCCTAATGAAAAACTGTTTTTT